This is a list of T cell receptor beta chains from one sample in a study of blood T cell repertoires in COVID-19. The protocol was immunoSEQ multiplex PCR, while the TCRdb copy is restricted to in-frame clones and leaves out a portion. The table lists fewer than 95,000 clones, 80% to 90% of them singletons. Material: peripheral blood. Every receptor here comes from a man aged 45-60 years with acute or convalescent COVID-19. Both conserved end residues are part of each CDR3. A D gene is named only where the DNA matches it firmly. Clone sizes are given selectively: once, few, many, or a class where the clone is expanded.

clone size | D gene | J gene | V gene | CDR3 DNA | CDR3 protein
- | TRBD1 | TRBJ2-7 | TRBV7-3 | TGTGCCAGCAGCTCCCAGGGGGTTTTAGGAGAGCAGTACTTC | CASSSQGVLGEQYF
- | - | TRBJ1-5 | TRBV5-6 | TGTGCCAGCAGTAGACAGGCGGCGAATCAGCCCCAGCATTTT | CASSRQAANQPQHF
- | - | TRBJ2-2 | TRBV28 | TGTGCCAGCAGTATTACGGGACACGCGAACACCGGGGAGCTGTTTTTT | CASSITGHANTGELFF
- | TRBD1 | TRBJ1-6 | TRBV19 | TGTGCCAGTAGTGACAGGACAGGGTCACCCCTCCACTTT | CASSDRTGSPLHF
- | - | TRBJ1-5 | TRBV6-5 | TGTGCCAGCAGCCCGGGGGAGTGGAGCAATCAGCCCCAGCATTTT | CASSPGEWSNQPQHF
- | TRBD2 | TRBJ2-1 | TRBV10-3 | TGTGCCATCAGTGAGTCGATGGCTAGCGGGGACTACAATGAGCAGTTCTTC | CAISESMASGDYNEQFF
- | TRBD1 | TRBJ2-3 | TRBV24-1 | TGTGCCACCAGTGAGACAGGGTCCCCCACAGATACGCAGTATTTT | CATSETGSPTDTQYF
- | - | TRBJ1-2 | TRBV12-3/TRBV12-4 | TGTGCCAGCAGTTCAGGGGCCTATGGCTACACCTTC | CASSSGAYGYTF
- | - | TRBJ1-5 | TRBV2 | TGTGCCAGCCGACTCCTCGGCGGGATCGATCAGCCCCAGCATTTT | CASRLLGGIDQPQHF
- | TRBD1 | TRBJ2-3 | TRBV5-1 | TGCGCCAGCAGCTTTCAGATTTGGGGACAGCCCTCCACAGATACGCAGTATTTT | CASSFQIWGQPSTDTQYF
- | TRBD1 | TRBJ1-6 | TRBV30 | TGTGCCTGGAGTGTCTCAGGGGGTTCACCCCTCCACTTT | CAWSVSGGSPLHF
few | - | TRBJ1-2 | TRBV7-9 | TGTGCCAGCACCCCCGGGGGTGGGGGGGGCTACACCTTC | CASTPGGGGGYTF
- | - | TRBJ1-2 | TRBV25-1 | TGTGCCAGCAGTGACATACAGTCAAACTATGGCTACACCTTC | CASSDIQSNYGYTF
once | - | TRBJ1-1 | TRBV18 | TGTGCCAGCTCACCATCGGTCACCCGGGACACTGAAGCTTTCTTT | CASSPSVTRDTEAFF
- | - | TRBJ1-1 | TRBV28 | TGTGCCAGCAGGCCAGACTCCGTAGGGGCGTGGACTGAAGCTTTCTTT | CASRPDSVGAWTEAFF
- | TRBD1 | TRBJ1-1 | TRBV27 | TGTGCCAGCAGGAGACAGGGGGTAACTGAAGCTTTCTTT | CASRRQGVTEAFF
- | TRBD1 | TRBJ1-1 | TRBV5-1 | TGCGCCAGCAGCGAGGGGACAGGGCCAAACACTGAAGCTTTCTTT | CASSEGTGPNTEAFF
- | TRBD1 | TRBJ1-1 | TRBV29-1 | TGCAGCGCCTCGGACAGGGCCAACACTGAAGCTTTCTTT | CSASDRANTEAFF
- | - | TRBJ2-1 | TRBV12-3/TRBV12-4 | TGTGCCAGCACGGCATCGAGCGTCGAGCAGTTCTTC | CASTASSVEQFF
few | - | TRBJ2-1 | TRBV9 | TGTGCCAGCAGGGAGGAGGACTCGCCGACTAATGAGCAGTTCTTC | CASREEDSPTNEQFF
- | TRBD1 | TRBJ2-1 | TRBV18 | TGTGCCAGCTCACTAGGACAGGGTATCTACAATGAGCAGTTCTTC | CASSLGQGIYNEQFF
- | - | TRBJ1-1 | TRBV28 | TGTGCCAGCAGTTCCCAGGGCCTGAACACTGAAGCTTTCTTT | CASSSQGLNTEAFF
- | - | TRBJ1-6 | TRBV19 | TGTGCCAGTAGTACCCCCGGACAGTCCTCATTTAATTCACCCCTCCACTTT | CASSTPGQSSFNSPLHF